A few counts support the clone carrying this T cell receptor beta chain. Its antigen is as yet unknown. Each 10 ml fresh peripheral blood draw supplied the PBMCs. The record originates from a study of T cells in Graves' hyperthyroidism and ophthalmopathy. The CDR3 runs to 13 residues. Germline CDR1 SGHRS, CDR2 YFSETQ. V lost 4 bases and J 8 bases, leaving 12 bases between the germline ends. Amplified TCR beta CDR3 regions derived from RNA transcripts. The HTBI set primed first-round TCR CDR3 RT-PCR. One entry per CDR3 protein, called by TCRdb with MiXCR from the multiplex PCR reads. The sample lists around 290,000 distinct CDR3 sequences; approximately 15% were seen once. Study results and limitations: Ophthalmopathy got predicted by the model a median roughly 6.4 months before its onset. Among thyroid clonotypes expanded above 0.001, most also appeared in blood.

This rearrangement joins TRBV5-1 to TRBJ2-2; tentatively, D is TRBD2 (5 bases). Specimen: blood. The source of this sequence is a woman aged 60-75 years with Graves' ophthalmopathy. The CDR3 DNA reads as TGCGCCAGCAGCCCCCGGACTGGAGGGGAGCTGTTTTTT. Its translation is CASSPRTGGELFF.